The 23 T cell receptor beta chains in this list originate from one sample, sequenced in a study of blood T cells in healthy people across ages. A second 7 to 11 cycle PCR used barcoded and J-beta primers. TCRdb analysed the 5' RACE reads with MiXCR anew, one entry per CDR3 protein. Of about 1.4 million distinct CDR3 sequences listed, around 59% are singletons. Material: blood. These receptors originate from a man aged 18 to 29 in good health.

This clonotype was counted between two and nine times. This sequence joins TRBV6-5 and TRBJ1-2, with unresolved D. Germline loops: CDR1 MNHEY, CDR2 SVGAGI. V was shortened by 7 bases and J by 5 bases, with 14 bases between the two germline ends. CDR3 length: 13 amino acids. The DNA of the CDR3 is TGTGCCAGCACAAAGTATCGGGGATATGGCTACACCTTC. Protein: CASTKYRGYGYTF.

This chain links TRBV6-2 or TRBV6-3 with TRBJ2-5, with D possibly being TRBD2 (5 bases). CDR1 is MNHEY and CDR2 is SVGEGT in the germline V gene. V dropped 8 bases and J dropped 5 bases, with 24 bases sitting between them. The CDR3 is 16 amino acids. In DNA, the CDR3 is TGTGCCAGCCAACAAGGACGGGGAAGAATTAGGGAGACCCAGTACTTC. Translation gives CASQQGRGRIRETQYF.

J is TRBJ2-5 and V is TRBV7-2; the D is unclear. Germline V CDR1 and CDR2: SGHTA, FQGNSA. V dropped 0 bases and J dropped 1 base, with 6 bases sitting between them. This CDR3 comprises 14 residues. The CDR3 sequence: CASSLAPAQETQYF. The DNA for the CDR3 is TGTGCCAGCAGCTTAGCACCGGCCCAAGAGACCCAGTACTTC. The complete variable domain, with remaining parts taken from reference TRBV7-2 and TRBJ2-5, reads GAGVSQSPSNKVTEKGKDVELRCDPISGHTALYWYRQSLGQGLEFLIYFQGNSAPDKSGLPSDRFSAERTGGSVSTLTIQRTQQEDSAVYLCASSLAPAQETQYFGPGTRLLVL.

J is TRBJ2-1 and V is TRBV28; 8 nucleotides agree with TRBD1. The CDR3 length is 15 residues. V lost 6 bases, J lost 2 bases, and 6 bases stayed unmatched. Germline V gene data show CDR1 as MDHEN and CDR2 as SYDVKM. CDR3 region: CASRRRGRPYNEQFF. CDR3 coding DNA: TGTGCCAGCAGACGCAGGGGGCGCCCCTACAATGAGCAGTTCTTC.

This chain connects TRBV7-8 to TRBJ2-3; tentatively, D is TRBD1 (6 bases). Germline V gives CDR1 SGHVS, CDR2 FQNEAQ. V lost 7 bases and J lost 4, with 24 bases in between. CDR3 length: 17 amino acids. This CDR3 reads CASTPGVVTGMADTQYF. The CDR3 DNA follows: TGTGCCAGCACCCCCGGGGTGGTTACAGGGATGGCAGATACGCAGTATTTT.

The V call is TRBV12-3 or TRBV12-4, the J call TRBJ2-5; 7 bases align to TRBD2. This CDR3 contains 16 residues. V shed 0 bases, J shed 4 bases, and the junction held 8 bases outside the gene matches. CDR3 amino acids: CASSLAGGPDRETQYF. CDR3 sequence (DNA): TGTGCCAGCAGTTTAGCGGGAGGGCCAGATCGAGAGACCCAGTACTTC.

This sequence joins TRBV28 and TRBJ2-5, with 8 nucleotides matching TRBD2. The J call is uncertain, as TRBJ2-7 better fits the DNA end. Germline V lookup: CDR1 MDHEN, CDR2 SYDVKM. The CDR3 extends over 14 amino acids. The CDR3 DNA follows: TGTGCCAGCAGTTTGAGGGGACTAGACTACGAGCAGTACTTC. It yields the protein CASSLRGLDYEQYF.

This clonotype was detected only a few times. This chain joins TRBV4-1 and TRBJ2-7; TRBD2 might be the D (6 bases). V was shortened by 7 bases and J by 5 bases, with 18 bases between the two germline ends. Germline V lookup: CDR1 MGHRA, CDR2 YSYEKL. This CDR3 is built from 14 residues. The CDR3 coding sequence is TGCGCCAGCACCCGTGCCGGGACTGAGGACGAGCAGTACTTC. It specifies CASTRAGTEDEQYF.

This chain uses TRBV4-2 with TRBJ2-2; 9 nucleotides agree with TRBD2. CDR1 is LGHNA and CDR2 is YNFKEQ in the germline V gene. The CDR3 spans 21 residues. The V segment lost 0 bases and the J segment 1 base; nucleotides outside the gene matches: 15. In nucleotides, the CDR3 is TGTGCCAGCAGCCAAGAATTGGTTGGCCGAGCTAGCGGGGTGAACACCGGGGAGCTGTTTTTT. Translation gives CASSQELVGRASGVNTGELFF.

This chain connects TRBV7-2 to TRBJ2-3; possibly TRBD2 for D (7 bases). V was clipped by 1 base and J by 4 bases, with 12 bases between them. The CDR3 consists of 15 residues. Germline V lookup: CDR1 SGHTA, CDR2 FQGNSA. DNA for the CDR3: TGTGCCAGCAGCTTAGTAGGGGGGGCCCCAGATACGCAGTATTTT. Protein: CASSLVGGAPDTQYF.

V and J are TRBV6-2 or TRBV6-3 and TRBJ2-5; weak D call: TRBD1 (6 bases). The J call may not be correct, given that the DNA end is closer to TRBJ2-1. Germline assignment: CDR1 MNHEY and CDR2 SVGEGT. The CDR3 covers 14 residues. DNA for the CDR3: TGTGCCAGCAGTGAACGACAGGCCCAAGAGACCCAGTTCTTC. Residues: CASSERQAQETQFF.

The gene calls are TRBV29-1 and TRBJ2-5, with D maybe TRBD1 (6 bases). Germline V gene data show CDR1 as SQVTM and CDR2 as ANQGSEA. The CDR3 length is 12 residues. Trimming shortened V by 6 bases and J by 11 bases, and 19 bases separated the two germline ends. The CDR3, as DNA: TGCAGCGTCACGACAGGCCCTAGGGAGCAGTACTTC. The encoded protein is CSVTTGPREQYF.

The gene calls are TRBV27 and TRBJ2-2; D remains unclear. Trimming left V 4 bases short and J 8 bases short, with 8 bases between. The CDR3 loop spans 12 amino acids. Germline V lookup: CDR1 MNHEY, CDR2 SMNVEV (reference sequence). The CDR3, as DNA: TGTGCCAGCAGTTCCTCGCCGGGGGAGCTGTTTTTT. Its protein product is CASSSSPGELFF.

In its sample, this clonotype was seen a few times. The chain employs TRBV6-5 and TRBJ1-2, with 9 bases fitting TRBD1. This CDR3 has 14 residues. Looked up from germline, CDR1 is MNHEY and CDR2 is SVGAGI. After removal of 5 bases from V and 6 bases from J, the junction contained 7 bases not matched to a gene. The CDR3: CASSRQGGFHGYTF. CDR3 DNA: TGTGCCAGCAGTCGACAGGGGGGGTTCCATGGCTACACCTTC.

In DNA, the CDR3 is TGTGCCAGCAGCCAAGATTTCACTGAAGCTTTCTTT. Translating it yields CASSQDFTEAFF. V and J are TRBV3-1 and TRBJ1-1; D not certain. V was cut by 0 bases and J by 4 bases, with 3 bases left in between. This CDR3 has 12 amino acids. Per the germline V gene, CDR1 is LGHDT and CDR2 is YNNKEL (reference sequence).

The CDR3 reads CASNGLERAQYF. The CDR3 DNA follows: TGTGCCAGCAATGGACTAGAAAGGGCCCAGTACTTC. This chain joins TRBV6-6 and TRBJ2-5, with 7 bases aligning to TRBD2. CDR1 is MNHNY, CDR2 SVGAGI, per germline (reference sequence). V dropped 7 bases and J dropped 9; count of bases not matched to a gene: 8. The CDR3 loop spans 12 amino acids.

The V call is TRBV13, the J call TRBJ2-5; D not certain. Germline CDR1 and CDR2: PRHDT and FYEKMQ (reference sequence). V lost 5 bases to trimming and J lost 11 bases, with 18 bases between them. CDR3 length: 13 residues. The CDR3 region has the DNA TGTGCCAGCAGCCCAACGGACCGTGGAGAGCAGTACTTC. It specifies CASSPTDRGEQYF.

This clonotype showed up just a few times. The rearrangement links TRBV29-1 to TRBJ2-1; TRBD2 aligns across 13 bases. The CDR3 runs to 17 residues. The V segment lost 4 bases and the J segment 0 bases; nucleotides outside the gene matches: 6. Germline lookup yields CDR1 SQVTM and CDR2 ANQGSEA. In nucleotides, the CDR3 is TGCAGCGTTGTTGTGACTAGCGGGAGGACCTCCTACAATGAGCAGTTCTTC. Protein sequence: CSVVVTSGRTSYNEQFF.

The genes are TRBV19 and TRBJ2-7, with TRBD2 matching over 12 bases. This CDR3 spans 15 amino acids. Germline loops: CDR1 LNHDA, CDR2 SQIVND (reference sequence). V was pared by 7 bases and J by 3 bases, with 7 bases of the junction left unmatched. The CDR3 nucleotides read TGTGCCAGTACCATCGCGACTAGCGGGAGCTACGAGCAGTACTTC. Its protein product is CASTIATSGSYEQYF.

V and J are TRBV10-3 and TRBJ2-5; D is unclear. The CDR3 covers 13 residues. V was clipped by 3 bases and J by 5 bases, with 10 bases between them. Germline CDR1 ENHRY, CDR2 SYGVKD. DNA for the CDR3: TGTGCCATCAGTGACCCTCTGGGGGAGACCCAGTACTTC. Translation: CAISDPLGETQYF.

Here the CDR3 DNA reads TGCGCCAGCAGCTTCGGGGGGCTTCTTTGTGGCTACACCTTC. It translates to CASSFGGLLCGYTF. This chain links TRBV5-1 with TRBJ1-2, with a tentative D call TRBD1 (6 bases). Trimming removed 2 bases at V and 7 bases at J, with 15 bases between. CDR1 and CDR2 (germline): SGHRS, YFSETQ. The CDR3 is 14 amino acids.

The V gene is TRBV11-2, the J gene TRBJ2-5; TRBD1 is a possible D gene (5 bases). V was cut by 2 bases and J by 2 bases, with 12 bases left in between. In germline, CDR1 is SGHAT, CDR2 FQNNGV. The CDR3 sequence is 15 residues long. CDR3 residues: CASSLNTGEQETQYF. DNA for the CDR3: TGTGCCAGCAGCTTAAATACAGGTGAACAAGAGACCCAGTACTTC. The whole variable domain, filled in from reference TRBV11-2 and TRBJ2-5, reads EAGVAQSPRYKIIEKRQSVAFWCNPISGHATLYWYQQILGQGPKLLIQFQNNGVVDDSQLPKDRFSAERLKGVDSTLKIQPAKLEDSAVYLCASSLNTGEQETQYFGPGTRLLVL.

J is TRBJ2-3 and V is TRBV29-1; TRBD1 might be the D (5 bases). This CDR3 has 14 residues. CDR1 and CDR2 from the germline V gene are SQVTM and ANQGSEA. With 7 bases removed from V and 0 bases from J, the gap between germline ends came to 14 bases. The CDR3 nucleotides are TGCAGCGGGTGGGCACAGGAGAGCACAGATACGCAGTATTTT. Amino acids: CSGWAQESTDTQYF.